This T cell receptor (beta chain) was captured by sequencing in a study of beta chain features in type 1 diabetes. Overall study: Summed over all samples, the examined sorted cells came to 95 million to 130 million.

The entirety of the isolated RNA underwent reverse transcription, so expressed TCRB transcripts were sequenced. Naive, central memory and regulatory T cell samples averaged about 3.57 million reads. Sequencing was performed with immunoSEQ multiplex PCR; in TCRdb, only in-frame clones are kept and a portion is missing. The sample has 300,000 to 350,000 clones, approximately 9.7% seen once. Trimming stripped 6 bases from V and 7 bases from J, with 16 bases between. The CDR3 spans 15 residues. Germline V gene data show CDR1 as MDHEN and CDR2 as SYDVKM. Study outcomes and limitations: The naive, central memory and Treg TCRB repertoires of patients appeared to be more similar to one another than those of healthy donors. In every one of the four CD4+ subsets, TCRB CDR3s were moderately but significantly shorter in Type 1 diabetes patients.

With regard to this clone: The antigen remains undetermined.

V and J are TRBV28 and TRBJ1-6; D perhaps matches TRBD1 (6 bases). This sequence originates from a man in his thirties or forties with type 1 diabetes. Material: central memory CD4+ T cells from blood. The CDR3 loop is CASRPPGGQNSPLHF. For the CDR3, the DNA is TGTGCCAGCAGACCCCCCGGGGGCCAAAATTCACCCCTCCACTTT.